One T cell receptor (beta chain) is described in this entry. This CDR3 is 15 amino acids long. V lost 4 bases to trimming and J lost 3 bases, with 17 bases between them. Germline loops: CDR1 SGDLS, CDR2 YYNGEE. The data belong to a study of blood T cell repertoires in COVID-19. Across the whole study: T cells, B-cell-depleted T cells, or PBMCs supplied cDNA or gDNA.

The table came from immunoSEQ multiplex PCR; TCRdb's copy has only in-frame clones and leaves some out. This repertoire shows more than 400,000 clones, approximately 90% found once; its top ten account for about 0.65%. Study members were between roughly 18 and 100 years old and lived in approximately 25 US regions. Participants had their cohort set by participant-reported clinical history. Cohort 3 recovery required two negative PCRs, clearance, or symptom resolution. The chain couples TRBV9 to TRBJ2-7; D remains ambiguous. The receptor's source is a woman younger than 35 who had recovered from COVID-19. Source material: PBMCs or T cells enriched from blood (not recorded which). This chain's CDR3 is CASSPSITGDYEQYF. The CDR3 DNA is TGTGCCAGCAGCCCCTCTATCACCGGTGACTACGAGCAGTACTTC.